One and the same sample provided the 10 T cell receptor beta chains below, sequenced in a study of T cells in tumors after PD-1 blockade. Here immunoSEQ multiplex PCR was the method, and the copy in TCRdb shows in-frame clones only, minus some. The repertoire consists of about 10,000 clones, with over 50% occurring once and the leading ten covering around 13%. Sample: tumor tissue, taken after anti-PD-1 treatment. These receptors were collected from a human donor with basal cell carcinoma.

The V and J genes are TRBV7-2 and TRBJ2-1; no clear D. CDR1 is SGHTA and CDR2 is FQGNSA in the germline V gene. This CDR3 has 13 residues. The germline V and J ends were trimmed by 0 bases and 5 bases, with 5 bases remaining between them. The CDR3 sequence: CASSLASDNEQFF. The CDR3 coding sequence is TGTGCCAGCAGCTTAGCCTCGGACAATGAGCAGTTCTTC.

The V and J genes are TRBV24-1 and TRBJ1-5, with 7 bases matching TRBD1. Germline V gene lookup returns CDR1 KGHDR and CDR2 SFDVKD. This CDR3 is 13 amino acids long. With V trimmed by 8 bases and J by 1 base, 1 base remained unmatched. The CDR3 DNA reads as TGTGCCACCACGACAGGGAGCAATCAGCCCCAGCATTTT. Translated: CATTTGSNQPQHF.

The rearrangement uses TRBV7-3 and TRBJ2-3, with TRBD1 as a possible D gene (6 bases). V shed 6 bases and J shed 1 base, with 11 bases lying between them. CDR1 is SGHTA, CDR2 FQGTGA, per germline. The CDR3 length is 14 residues. CDR3 coding DNA: TGTGCCAGCAGAGATGAGGGGGGCACAGATACGCAGTATTTT. It yields the protein CASRDEGGTDTQYF.

The chain links TRBV19 to TRBJ1-1; D ambiguous. The CDR3 runs to 13 residues. Per germline, CDR1 LNHDA and CDR2 SQIVND (reference sequence). V lost 3 bases, J lost 3 bases, and 8 bases lay in between. CDR3 loop: CASSMLIDTEAFF. The CDR3 region has the DNA TGTGCCAGTAGTATGCTAATAGACACTGAAGCTTTCTTT.

The chain employs TRBV7-2 and TRBJ1-3; a weak D match, TRBD1 (5 bases). Trimming removed 1 base at V and 2 bases at J, with 6 bases between. The CDR3 is 14 residues long. Germline V gene sequence: CDR1 SGHTA, CDR2 FQGNSA. The CDR3 nucleotides read TGTGCCAGCAGCTTAGTCAGGGCTGGAAACACCATATATTTT. Protein product: CASSLVRAGNTIYF.

By share of the sample, this clone is medium-sized. This sequence joins TRBV19 and TRBJ2-1; TRBD2 matches 9 bases. This CDR3 is built from 14 residues. Germline lookup yields CDR1 LNHDA and CDR2 SQIVND (reference sequence). J gave up 1 base and V 5 bases, and 0 bases lay outside the gene matches. The CDR3 loop is CASSLAGSYNEQFF. CDR3 nucleotides: TGTGCCAGTAGTCTAGCGGGGTCCTACAATGAGCAGTTCTTC.

This chain links TRBV7-6 with TRBJ2-2; 11 positions agree with TRBD1. V shed 3 bases and J 5 bases; nucleotides not matched to a gene: 2. The CDR3 contains 15 residues. The germline V gene has CDR1 SGHVS and CDR2 FNYEAQ. CDR3 bases: TGTGCCAGCAGCTTGGGACAGGGGGGTACCGGGGAGCTGTTTTTT. Residues: CASSLGQGGTGELFF.

The chain carries TRBV4-3 and TRBJ1-1; perhaps TRBD1 as D (6 bases). In germline, CDR1 is LGHNA, CDR2 YSLEER. CDR3 length: 14 amino acids. Deletions cut 1 base from V and 7 bases from J, with 13 bases between. CDR3 region: CASSQVINRVEAFF. The CDR3 nucleotides are TGCGCCAGCAGCCAAGTTATTAACAGGGTTGAAGCTTTCTTT.

The CDR3 DNA follows: TGTGCCTGGAGTCCCGGAGTCTATGGCTACACCTTC. Translating gives CAWSPGVYGYTF. This chain uses TRBV30 with TRBJ1-2; D unresolved. This CDR3 is built from 12 residues. The germline V gene has CDR1 GTSNPN and CDR2 SVGIG (reference sequence). V was cut by 2 bases and J by 4 bases, with 8 bases left in between.

CDR3 residues: CASSQVASGEYEQYF. In DNA form, the CDR3 reads TGTGCCAGCAGCCAAGTCGCTAGCGGAGAATACGAGCAGTACTTC. The chain joins TRBV3-1 (or the pseudogene TRBV3-2) to TRBJ2-7; TRBD2 aligns across 7 bases. This CDR3 comprises 15 residues. CDR1 and CDR2 from the germline V gene are LGHDT and YNNKEL (reference sequence). Trimming cost V 1 base and J 4 bases; bases outside gene matches: 7.